The 8 T cell receptor beta chains reported below all come from one sample, sequenced in a study of cytomegalovirus exposure and HLA in healthy donors. 13 Jbeta primers and 60 Vbeta primers were used for the PCR. Assay used: immunoSEQ multiplex PCR; TCRdb lists only in-frame clones, some missing. The sample includes 65,000 to 75,000 clones, approximately 71% of them seen just once. Sequenced input: PBMCs. These receptors were taken from a woman aged 25 to 45 in good health and CMV-seronegative.

J is TRBJ2-7 and V is TRBV10-3; a weak D match, TRBD2 (7 bases). With 7 bases removed from V and 4 bases from J, the gap between germline ends came to 17 bases. The CDR3 is 14 residues long. Germline V CDR1 and CDR2: ENHRY, SYGVKD. CDR3 coding DNA: TGTGCCATCACACCGGGGGGCGGAGTGTACGAGCAGTACTTC. This translates into CAITPGGGVYEQYF.

The chain carries TRBV7-9 and TRBJ1-3, with unresolved D. The CDR3 sequence is 15 residues long. The germline CDR1 and CDR2 sequences are SEHNR and FQNEAQ (reference sequence). The ends were cut back, 0 bases at V and 2 bases at J, with 8 bases in the middle. CDR3 region: CASSLASGTGNTIYF. DNA of the CDR3: TGTGCCAGCAGCTTAGCGTCGGGGACTGGAAACACCATATATTTT. The whole variable domain, remainder taken from reference TRBV7-9 and TRBJ1-3, is DTGVSQNPRHKITKRGQNVTFRCDPISEHNRLYWYRQTLGQGPEFLTYFQNEAQLEKSRLLSDRFSAERPKGSFSTLEIQRTEQGDSAMYLCASSLASGTGNTIYFGEGSWLTVV.

The chain combines TRBV5-1 with TRBJ1-2, with 8 positions matching TRBD1. V lost 4 bases to trimming and J lost 7 bases; unmatched junction nucleotides: 18. The CDR3 is 17 residues long. Germline CDR1 SGHRS, CDR2 YFSETQ. CDR3 amino acids: CASSPRQGNQKLGGYTF. The CDR3 coding sequence is TGCGCCAGCAGCCCTAGACAGGGGAATCAGAAACTGGGTGGCTACACCTTC. Based on the CDR3 plus reference TRBV5-1 and TRBJ1-2, the full variable domain is KAGVTQTPRYLIKTRGQQVTLSCSPISGHRSVSWYQQTPGQGLQFLFEYFSETQRNKGNFPGRFSGRQFSNSRSEMNVSTLELGDSALYLCASSPRQGNQKLGGYTFGSGTRLTVV.

This clone was found a few times. The V gene is TRBV19, the J gene TRBJ1-2; TRBD1 agrees at 10 bases. The J segment lost 6 bases and the V segment lost 5 bases, leaving 6 bases of the junction unmatched. This CDR3 spans 14 amino acids. Looked up from germline, CDR1 is LNHDA and CDR2 is SQIVND (reference sequence). CDR3 sequence: CASSLDRGRDGYTF. DNA of the CDR3: TGTGCCAGTAGTCTCGACAGGGGGCGAGATGGCTACACCTTC. The full variable domain, with the rest looked up from reference TRBV19 and TRBJ1-2, is DGGITQSPKYLFRKEGQNVTLSCEQNLNHDAMYWYRQDPGQGLRLIYYSQIVNDFQKGDIAEGYSVSREKKESFPLTVTSAQKNPTAFYLCASSLDRGRDGYTFGSGTRLTVV.

This clone was seen a few times. The genes are TRBV18 and TRBJ1-6; D possibly corresponds to TRBD1 (5 bases). Looked up from germline, CDR1 is KGHSH and CDR2 is LQKENI. The CDR3 runs to 15 residues. V lost 5 bases to trimming and J lost 3 bases, with 11 bases between them. The DNA for the CDR3 is TGTGCCAGCTCAAGCAGGGTGGACTATAATTCACCCCTCCACTTT. This sequence encodes CASSSRVDYNSPLHF.

The chain joins TRBV4-1 to TRBJ2-3, with 9 positions matching TRBD2. Germline values: CDR1 MGHRA, CDR2 YSYEKL. The CDR3 is 18 amino acids. V was clipped by 0 bases and J by 1 base; unmatched bases: 8. The CDR3 nucleotides are TGCGCCAGCAGCCAAGACTATGAGGGACTAGCTCGCACAGATACGCAGTATTTT. Protein: CASSQDYEGLARTDTQYF.

The chain links TRBV6-6 to TRBJ2-5; TRBD1 matches at 7 bases. The CDR3 consists of 15 residues. Germline loops: CDR1 MNHNY, CDR2 SVGAGI (reference sequence). Trimming cost V 2 bases and J 0 bases; bases outside gene matches: 3. The CDR3 sequence is CASSYGRGYQETQYF. The CDR3 bases are TGTGCCAGCAGTTACGGCAGGGGGTACCAAGAGACCCAGTACTTC.

This chain connects TRBV6-1 to TRBJ2-4, with 9 bases lining up with TRBD1. Germline trimming cut 6 bases from V and 7 bases from J; bases unmatched to any gene: 7. CDR1 is MNHNS, CDR2 SASEGT, per germline. The CDR3 consists of 14 residues. Written as DNA, the CDR3 is TGTGCCAGCAGGGGAACCGGGACAGGGAACATTCAGTACTTC. This sequence encodes CASRGTGTGNIQYF.